The 14 T cell receptor beta chains below were found in one sample sequenced in a study of blood T cell repertoires in COVID-19. The data were produced by immunoSEQ multiplex PCR, yet TCRdb's version contains in-frame clones alone and is incomplete. The data contain about 40,000 clones, roughly 86% of them singletons. Sequences were obtained from peripheral blood. These receptors were taken from a man aged 50 to 60 in a cohort sampled during active COVID-19.

The chain recombines TRBV5-6 with TRBJ1-5; 7 nucleotides align to TRBD1. CDR3 length: 16 amino acids. Per germline, CDR1 SGHDT and CDR2 YYEEEE. V was clipped by 3 bases and J by 0 bases; unmatched bases: 6. The CDR3 here is CASSSGTAHSNQPQHF. The CDR3 DNA reads TGTGCCAGCAGCTCCGGGACAGCACATAGCAATCAGCCCCAGCATTTT. Full variable domain (remainder filled in from reference TRBV5-6 and TRBJ1-5): DAGVTQSPTHLIKTRGQQVTLRCSPKSGHDTVSWYQQALGQGPQFIFQYYEEEERQRGNFPDRFSGHQFPNYSSELNVNALLLGDSALYLCASSSGTAHSNQPQHFGDGTRLSIL.

The rearrangement joins TRBV2 to TRBJ2-4; unclear D gene. Germline V gene data show CDR1 as SNHLY and CDR2 as FYNNEI. CDR3 length equals 12 residues. Trimming removed 5 bases at V and 5 bases at J, with 7 bases between. The CDR3 region is CASSTPQNIQYF. The CDR3 nucleotides are TGTGCCAGCAGTACTCCCCAAAACATTCAGTACTTC.

This rearrangement joins TRBV13 to TRBJ2-5; 7 bases agree with TRBD1. The CDR3 covers 14 residues. Germline assignment: CDR1 PRHDT and CDR2 FYEKMQ (reference sequence). Trimming cost V 5 bases and J 2 bases; bases outside gene matches: 5. The CDR3 DNA reads TGTGCCAGCAGCCCGAGGGGGCTTCAAGAGACCCAGTACTTC. Residues: CASSPRGLQETQYF.

This sequence joins TRBV4-1 and TRBJ1-5; 11 bases are a match to TRBD1. CDR1 and CDR2 from the germline V gene are MGHRA and YSYEKL. CDR3 length equals 17 residues. Unmatched junction bases numbered 9, after V lost 3 bases and J lost 5 bases. CDR3 sequence reads: CASSHPYGTGGDQPQHF. The DNA of the CDR3 is TGCGCCAGCAGCCATCCCTACGGGACAGGGGGGGATCAGCCCCAGCATTTT.

The chain has TRBV5-4 and TRBJ1-2; D may be TRBD1 (5 bases). V was pared by 9 bases and J by 7 bases, with 13 bases between. The CDR3 covers 11 residues. CDR1 and CDR2 (germline): SGHNT, YYREEE (reference sequence). The DNA of the CDR3 is TGTGCCATCTCGGAGCAGGGTGGCTACACCTTC. Translation gives CAISEQGGYTF. Full variable domain (outside the CDR3, taken from reference TRBV5-4 and TRBJ1-2): ETGVTQSPTHLIKTRGQQVTLRCSSQSGHNTVSWYQQALGQGPQFIFQYYREEENGRGNFPPRFSGLQFPNYSSELNVNALELDDSALYLCAISEQGGYTFGSGTRLTVV.

This clone has just a few counts. The chain combines TRBV4-1 with TRBJ2-5, with D maybe TRBD1 (5 bases). Trimming shortened V by 4 bases and J by 4 bases, and 16 bases separated the two germline ends. CDR3 length equals 15 residues. The V gene's germline CDR1 is MGHRA and CDR2 YSYEKL. This CDR3 reads CASSLGQGNIETQYF. The CDR3 DNA sequence: TGCGCCAGCAGCCTGGGGCAGGGCAATATAGAGACCCAGTACTTC.

This clone was counted a single time. V gene TRBV27 combines with J gene TRBJ1-6; 9 nucleotides match TRBD1. J lost 9 bases, V lost 6 bases, and 6 bases had no gene match. This CDR3 is built from 14 residues. Looked up from germline, CDR1 is MNHEY and CDR2 is SMNVEV (reference sequence). The CDR3 is CASRAGTGSSPLHF. In DNA, the CDR3 is TGTGCCAGCAGGGCCGGGACAGGGAGTTCACCCCTCCACTTT.

This chain connects TRBV4-3 to TRBJ2-3; D may be TRBD2 (6 bases). The CDR3 is 17 residues long. Trimming left V 4 bases short and J 1 base short, with 18 bases between. Germline V gene lookup returns CDR1 LGHNA and CDR2 YSLEER. CDR3: CASSRGEVASGTDTQYF. CDR3 bases: TGCGCCAGCAGCCGGGGGGAGGTGGCGTCCGGCACAGATACGCAGTATTTT.

This chain joins TRBV19 and TRBJ2-1; the match to TRBD2 covers 10 bases. This CDR3 region has 15 residues. The germline gives CDR1 LNHDA, CDR2 SQIVND (reference sequence). J was trimmed by 8 bases and V by 2 bases; bases with no gene match: 6. CDR3: CASSIMGLARDEQFF. For the CDR3, the DNA is TGTGCCAGTAGTATAATGGGACTAGCGAGAGATGAGCAGTTCTTC.

This clone was seen just once. The chain joins TRBV15 to TRBJ2-1; possible D gene TRBD1, 6 bases. The CDR3 sequence is 16 residues long. Trimming shortened V by 0 bases and J by 6 bases, and 15 bases separated the two germline ends. Germline V gives CDR1 LNHNV, CDR2 YYDKDF (reference sequence). CDR3 sequence reads: CATSRDDGGHVNEQFF. The CDR3 DNA reads TGTGCCACCAGCAGAGATGATGGGGGCCACGTCAATGAGCAGTTCTTC.

A remark on this clone: Other nucleotide sequences from this sample produce the same CDR3. The CDR3 nucleotides read TGTGCCATCAGCCTCGGGAATGAGCAGTTCTTC. Its protein is CAISLGNEQFF. This rearrangement joins TRBV10-3 to TRBJ2-1; D is ambiguous. This CDR3 is 11 amino acids long. V was trimmed by 6 bases and J by 7 bases, leaving 7 bases between them. Germline V gene sequence: CDR1 ENHRY, CDR2 SYGVKD.

The chain has TRBV10-3 and TRBJ1-2; D call uncertain. The CDR3 sequence is 15 residues long. The V end lost 7 bases, the J end lost 4 bases, and 19 bases lay between the germline ends. Per the germline V gene, CDR1 is ENHRY and CDR2 is SYGVKD. CDR3 nucleotides: TGTGCCATCACCCCGGGTATCTACCCGATCTATGGCTACACCTTC. This translates into CAITPGIYPIYGYTF.

Relative to its sample, this clone is medium-sized (0.01 to 0.1%). The J gene is TRBJ1-3, the V gene TRBV6-2 or TRBV6-3; D is possibly TRBD1 (5 bases). V was clipped by 6 bases and J by 4 bases, with 7 bases between them. Germline lookup yields CDR1 MNHEY and CDR2 SVGEGT. This CDR3 has 12 amino acids. The CDR3 DNA follows: TGTGCCAGCAGCCGACAGGGAAACACCATATATTTT. Translation gives CASSRQGNTIYF.

The rearrangement joins TRBV6-5 to TRBJ2-1, with TRBD2 identical over 8 bases. Looked up from germline, CDR1 is MNHEY and CDR2 is SVGAGI. V trimming: 7 bases; J trimming: 8 bases; junction bases outside the gene matches: 7. This CDR3 is 13 amino acids long. CDR3 in DNA: TGTGCCAGCACTCCGGGGGGGCTGCATGAGCAGTTCTTC. The encoded protein is CASTPGGLHEQFF.